One and the same sample provided the 7 T cell receptor beta chains below, sequenced in a study of blood T cell repertoires in COVID-19. The protocol was immunoSEQ multiplex PCR, while the TCRdb copy is restricted to in-frame clones and leaves out a portion. The sample has around 380,000 clones, more than 65% seen once. The sequenced sample consisted of peripheral blood. The receptors were gathered from a human donor with acute or convalescent COVID-19. The donor label of this sample is uncertain.

J is TRBJ1-3 and V is TRBV30; D is unclear. This CDR3 comprises 18 residues. Trimming took 2 bases from V and 0 from J, leaving 20 bases between them. CDR1 GTSNPN and CDR2 SVGIG come from the germline V gene (reference sequence). In nucleotides, the CDR3 is TGTGCCTGGAGTCCTCGAGGAGTTGGACTCCACTCTGGAAACACCATATATTTT. Encoded protein: CAWSPRGVGLHSGNTIYF.

J is TRBJ2-7 and V is TRBV9, with 7 bases that match TRBD2. Per germline, CDR1 SGDLS and CDR2 YYNGEE. V shed 3 bases and J 2 bases; nucleotides not matched to a gene: 11. The length of the CDR3 is 16 residues. The chain's CDR3 is CASSERDYSAPYEQYF. DNA of the CDR3: TGTGCCAGCAGCGAGAGGGACTATTCAGCCCCCTACGAGCAGTACTTC. Variable domain in full (rest from reference TRBV9 and TRBJ2-7): DSGVTQTPKHLITATGQRVTLRCSPRSGDLSVYWYQQSLDQGLQFLIQYYNGEERAKGNILERFSAQQFPDLHSELNLSSLELGDSALYFCASSERDYSAPYEQYFGPGTRLTVT.

The rearrangement uses TRBV5-1 and TRBJ1-6; 7 nucleotides match TRBD1. CDR1 and CDR2 (germline): SGHRS, YFSETQ. The CDR3 has 15 amino acids. V lost 3 bases, J lost 8 bases, and 8 bases stayed unmatched. CDR3 nucleotide sequence: TGCGCCAGCAGCTCGGAACAGGGGAGGCATTCACCCCTCCACTTT. This encodes CASSSEQGRHSPLHF. The full variable domain, with the rest looked up from reference TRBV5-1 and TRBJ1-6, is KAGVTQTPRYLIKTRGQQVTLSCSPISGHRSVSWYQQTPGQGLQFLFEYFSETQRNKGNFPGRFSGRQFSNSRSEMNVSTLELGDSALYLCASSSEQGRHSPLHFGNGTRLTVT.

The gene calls are TRBV30 and TRBJ2-2, with 7 bases that match TRBD2. Germline CDR1 reads GTSNPN; CDR2 reads SVGIG (reference sequence). This CDR3 has 16 residues. The V segment lost 0 bases and the J segment 0 bases; nucleotides outside the gene matches: 4. The CDR3 here is CAWSVLGGSNTGELFF. Written as DNA, the CDR3 is TGTGCCTGGAGTGTCCTCGGGGGGTCGAACACCGGGGAGCTGTTTTTT.

This clone appeared a few times. V gene TRBV30 combines with J gene TRBJ1-6; the match to TRBD1 covers 11 bases. The germline CDR1 and CDR2 sequences are GTSNPN and SVGIG (reference sequence). CDR3 length: 17 residues. Trimming cost V 0 bases and J 7 bases; bases outside gene matches: 8. The CDR3 coding sequence is TGTGCCTGGAGTGTATGGACAGGGGGCGTCAAAAATTCACCCCTCCACTTT. It yields the protein CAWSVWTGGVKNSPLHF.

As concerns this clone: Other DNA sequences within the sample encode an identical CDR3. The chain has TRBV2 and TRBJ2-7; 10 bases are a match to TRBD2. Germline V gives CDR1 SNHLY, CDR2 FYNNEI. This CDR3 is 15 amino acids long. The V and J ends lost 6 bases and 0 bases, in that order; junction bases with no gene match: 5. In DNA form, the CDR3 reads TGTGCCAGCAGCCTAAGCGGGGGGGCCTCCTACGAGCAGTACTTC. It specifies CASSLSGGASYEQYF. The variable domain in full, completed from reference TRBV2 and TRBJ2-7, reads EPEVTQTPSHQVTQMGQEVILRCVPISNHLYFYWYRQILGQKVEFLVSFYNNEISEKSEIFDDQFSVERPDGSNFTLKIRSTKLEDSAMYFCASSLSGGASYEQYFGPGTRLTVT.

The chain is built from TRBV12-3 or TRBV12-4 and TRBJ1-1; tentatively, D is TRBD1 (6 bases). V lost 4 bases to trimming and J lost 1 base, with 7 bases between them. The CDR3 runs 13 residues. The CDR3: CASSSGQNTEAFF. The CDR3 DNA reads TGTGCCAGCAGTTCGGGACAGAACACTGAAGCTTTCTTT.